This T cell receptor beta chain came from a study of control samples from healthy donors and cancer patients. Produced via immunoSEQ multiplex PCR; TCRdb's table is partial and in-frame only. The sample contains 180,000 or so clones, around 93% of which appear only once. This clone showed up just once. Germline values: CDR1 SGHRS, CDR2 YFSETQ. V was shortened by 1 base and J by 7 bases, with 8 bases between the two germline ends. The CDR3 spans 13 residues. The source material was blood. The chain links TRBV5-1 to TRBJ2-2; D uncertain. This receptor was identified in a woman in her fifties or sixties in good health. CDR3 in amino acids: CASSLLRDGELFF. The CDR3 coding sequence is TGCGCCAGCAGCTTGTTAAGGGACGGGGAGCTGTTTTTT.